This T cell receptor (beta chain) originates from a study of T cell changes during pregnancy in multiple sclerosis. Sequencing used immunoSEQ multiplex PCR; TCRdb keeps in-frame clones, though not all of them. This sample has roughly 69,000 clones, with roughly 90% found just once. The sample consisted of peripheral blood, taken in the third trimester of pregnancy. This TCR derives from a female donor with multiple sclerosis, enrolled in a pregnancy study.

CDR3 in amino acids: CASSLGGQGNEKLFF. The CDR3 coding sequence is TGTGCCAGCAGCTTGGGCGGGCAGGGGAATGAAAAACTGTTTTTT. This rearrangement joins TRBV5-4 to TRBJ1-4, with D perhaps TRBD1 (6 bases). This CDR3 comprises 15 residues. Trimming left V 0 bases short and J 5 bases short, with 11 bases between. Per the germline V gene, CDR1 is SGHNT and CDR2 is YYREEE (reference sequence).